This T cell receptor (beta chain) was recorded in a study of PD-1 blockade in classical Hodgkin lymphoma. V was trimmed by 0 bases and J by 3 bases, leaving 11 bases between them. Per the germline V gene, CDR1 is LGHNT and CDR2 is FRNRAP. The CDR3 is 16 residues long. Exposure to brentuximab vedotin varied, and each patient had relapsed following autologous stem cell transplantation. Produced via immunoSEQ multiplex PCR; TCRdb's table is partial and in-frame only. The table has approximately 12,000 clones, 90% to 95% seen once. V and J are TRBV12-5 and TRBJ2-2; D may be TRBD1 (5 bases). This receptor was identified in a human donor with classical Hodgkin lymphoma. The material sequenced was peripheral blood mononuclear cells (PBMCs), taken at baseline. In DNA, the CDR3 is TGTGCTAGTGGTTTGGTAGTAGGGGCTCACACCGGGGAGCTGTTTTTT. Its translation: CASGLVVGAHTGELFF.